This TCR beta chain was identified in a study of control samples from healthy donors and cancer patients. V lost 5 bases to trimming and J lost 5 bases, with 15 bases between them. The length of the CDR3 is 15 residues. CDR1 LNHDA and CDR2 SQIVND come from the germline V gene (reference sequence). Sequencing used immunoSEQ multiplex PCR; TCRdb keeps in-frame clones, though not all of them. The data contain nearly 200,000 clones, about 91% of them singletons. The sequencing sample was made of blood. The TCR comes from a man aged 30 to 45 in good health. J is TRBJ1-4 and V is TRBV19; no reliable D call. The CDR3 nucleotides are TGTGCCAGTAGTTCCCTCCCCGGTGAGAATGAAAAACTGTTTTTT. Translating it yields CASSSLPGENEKLFF.